Following are 6 T cell receptor beta chains from one sample sequenced in a study of CD8+CD57+ T cells in acquired aplastic anemia. The template for TCR beta VDJ and CDR3 sequence profiling was genomic DNA. MiXCR was run by TCRdb on the reads, yielding one entry per CDR3 protein. The sample records around 290,000 distinct CDR3 sequences, roughly 53% being singletons. The patients chosen for sequencing had shown expansion of CD8+CD57+ cells (detected by flow cytometry). The sample consisted of sorted CD4+, CD8+, or CD8+CD57+ T cells (not recorded which) from PBMCs. The receptor set was obtained from a human donor with aplastic anemia.

The V call is TRBV3-1, the J call TRBJ1-6, with 7 bases identical to TRBD1. This CDR3 comprises 15 residues. Trimming removed 1 base from V and 7 bases from J; junction bases left unmatched: 4. Germline V lookup: CDR1 LGHDT, CDR2 YNNKEL (reference sequence). CDR3 in amino acids: CASSQVVRGNSPLHF. The CDR3 nucleotides are TGTGCCAGCAGCCAAGTTGTCAGGGGGAATTCACCCCTCCACTTT.

The chain is built from TRBV15 and TRBJ1-1; 7 bases fit TRBD1. V shed 3 bases, J shed 5 bases, and the junction held 15 bases outside the gene matches. From germline, CDR1 is LNHNV and CDR2 YYDKDF (reference sequence). The CDR3 is made up of 17 amino acids. The DNA of the CDR3 is TGTGCCACCAGCAGCCCGACCGGGGGCCAGGGGGGAACTGAAGCTTTCTTT. It specifies CATSSPTGGQGGTEAFF.

The CDR3 loop is CASSGEGGDLAQYF. The CDR3 bases are TGTGCCAGCAGCGGAGAGGGGGGGGACCTGGCACAGTACTTC. The rearrangement uses TRBV7-8 and TRBJ2-7, with a possible D match to TRBD2 (7 bases). Trimming shortened V by 5 bases and J by 10 bases, and 21 bases separated the two germline ends. The CDR3 contains 14 residues. Germline V gene data show CDR1 as SGHVS and CDR2 as FQNEAQ.

Here the CDR3 reads CSAREASGPQTQYF. The CDR3 DNA sequence: TGCAGTGCTAGAGAGGCTAGCGGGCCCCAGACCCAGTACTTC. V gene TRBV20-1 combines with J gene TRBJ2-5, with 8 positions matching TRBD2. Germline CDR1 reads DFQATT; CDR2 reads SNEGSKA (reference sequence). Trimming removed 0 bases from V and 6 bases from J; junction bases left unmatched: 6. The CDR3 has 14 residues.

This chain uses TRBV7-9 with TRBJ1-3; 8 bases map to TRBD1. CDR3 size: 16 residues. Germline lookup yields CDR1 SEHNR and CDR2 FQNEAQ (reference sequence). The J segment lost 9 bases and the V segment lost 2 bases, leaving 12 bases of the junction unmatched. CDR3 amino acids: CASSLLLGQDRSTIYF. As DNA, the CDR3 is TGTGCCAGCAGCTTATTACTGGGACAGGACAGAAGCACCATATATTTT.

This clonotype is a singleton in its sample. The chain joins TRBV7-2 to TRBJ1-4; D unresolved. The germline V and J ends were trimmed by 5 bases and 7 bases, with 11 bases remaining between them. The CDR3 length is 13 residues. Germline V gene data show CDR1 as SGHTA and CDR2 as FQGNSA. CDR3 region: CASSPSGSEKLFF. CDR3 bases: TGTGCCAGCAGCCCGTCGGGAAGTGAAAAACTGTTTTTT.